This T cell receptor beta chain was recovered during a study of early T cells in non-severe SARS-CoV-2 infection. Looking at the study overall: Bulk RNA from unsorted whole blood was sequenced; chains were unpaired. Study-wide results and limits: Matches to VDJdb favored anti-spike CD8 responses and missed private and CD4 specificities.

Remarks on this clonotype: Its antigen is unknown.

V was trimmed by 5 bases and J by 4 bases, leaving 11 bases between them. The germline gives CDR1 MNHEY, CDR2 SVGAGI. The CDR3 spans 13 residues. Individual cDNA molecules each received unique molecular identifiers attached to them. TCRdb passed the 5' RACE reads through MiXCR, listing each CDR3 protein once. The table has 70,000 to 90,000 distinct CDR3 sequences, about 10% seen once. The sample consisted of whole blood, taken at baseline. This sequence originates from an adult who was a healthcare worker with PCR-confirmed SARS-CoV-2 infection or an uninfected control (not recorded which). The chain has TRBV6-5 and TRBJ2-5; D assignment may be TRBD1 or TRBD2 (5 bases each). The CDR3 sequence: CASSAVGVETQYF. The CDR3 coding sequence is TGTGCCAGCAGTGCGGTGGGGGTAGAGACCCAGTACTTC.